The next 19 T cell receptor beta chains were all read from a single sample in a study of beta chain features in type 1 diabetes. Sequencing targeted expressed TCRB transcripts, as all isolated RNA had been reverse transcribed. TCRdb keeps only in-frame clones here, not all; method: immunoSEQ multiplex PCR. The table shows over 650,000 clones, with around 15% occurring only once. Findings and limits, study-wide: Shorter TCRB CDR3s, moderately but significantly so, marked every one of the four CD4+ subsets in Type 1 diabetes patients.

These receptors' targets are unknown. Specimen: naive CD4+ T cells from blood. The receptor source for this set is a man in his late teens or twenties with type 1 diabetes.

The chain uses TRBV7-2 and TRBJ2-7; 13 nucleotides align to TRBD2. V lost 6 bases and J lost 5; bases outside the gene matches: 4. The CDR3 runs 14 residues. Per the germline V gene, CDR1 is SGHTA and CDR2 is FQGNSA. The CDR3 reads CASRRTSGSDEQYF. As DNA, the CDR3 is TGTGCCAGCAGACGGACTAGCGGGAGCGACGAGCAGTACTTC.

The chain has TRBV6-5 and TRBJ2-7; tentative D call: TRBD1 (6 bases). This CDR3 comprises 15 residues. Trimming removed 6 bases from V and 3 bases from J, with 18 bases in between. Germline values: CDR1 MNHEY, CDR2 SVGAGI. The CDR3 region is CASSAFWGQVYEQYF. The DNA for the CDR3 is TGTGCCAGCAGCGCTTTTTGGGGACAAGTCTACGAGCAGTACTTC.

As concerns this clone: Other DNA sequences of this sample code for an identical CDR3. V and J are TRBV10-3 and TRBJ2-5, with D hard to call. The CDR3 covers 12 residues. The germline V and J ends were trimmed by 0 bases and 5 bases, with 4 bases remaining between them. CDR1 and CDR2 from the germline V gene are ENHRY and SYGVKD. The CDR3 here is CAISESQETQYF. The CDR3 region has the DNA TGTGCCATCAGTGAGTCGCAGGAGACCCAGTACTTC.

The chain uses TRBV9 and TRBJ2-7; 7 nucleotides line up with TRBD2. Germline CDR1 is SGDLS and CDR2 is YYNGEE. V was pared by 0 bases and J by 6 bases, with 9 bases of the junction left unmatched. The CDR3 has 15 amino acids. The CDR3 coding sequence is TGTGCCAGCAGCGTAGATGGCGGGAGCTTCAGCGAGCAGTACTTC. Residues: CASSVDGGSFSEQYF.

J is TRBJ2-3 and V is TRBV30; D is undetermined. V lost 0 bases and J 5 bases, leaving 6 bases between the germline ends. The germline CDR1 and CDR2 sequences are GTSNPN and SVGIG (reference sequence). This CDR3 comprises 12 residues. CDR3 nucleotide sequence: TGTGCCTGGAGTGTAAACCAAGATACGCAGTATTTT. The encoded protein is CAWSVNQDTQYF.

This clone was counted only a few times. The chain joins TRBV19 to TRBJ2-5; either TRBD1 or TRBD2 may supply D (5 bases each). With 3 bases removed from V and 4 bases from J, the gap between germline ends came to 15 bases. The CDR3 loop spans 15 amino acids. Per germline, CDR1 LNHDA and CDR2 SQIVND (reference sequence). CDR3: CASSIGPSQGETQYF. CDR3 nucleotide sequence: TGTGCCAGTAGTATTGGCCCTAGCCAGGGAGAGACCCAGTACTTC.

V usage is TRBV11-2 and J usage is TRBJ2-5, with D uncertain. Germline CDR1 reads SGHAT; CDR2 reads FQNNGV. Trimming pared 4 bases from V and 2 bases from J, leaving 8 bases between. The CDR3 is made up of 13 amino acids. CDR3 in DNA: TGTGCCAGCAGCTCCGGGTCTCAAGAGACCCAGTACTTC. Encoded protein: CASSSGSQETQYF.

This clone was counted only a few times. The V call is TRBV6-1, the J call TRBJ2-3; a weak D match, TRBD1 (6 bases). This CDR3 is 15 amino acids long. CDR1 and CDR2 from the germline V gene are MNHNS and SASEGT. V gave up 2 bases and J gave up 1 base, with 10 bases separating them. CDR3 DNA sequence: TGTGCCAGCAGTGAAAGTCCAGGGGGCACAGATACGCAGTATTTT. Translating gives CASSESPGGTDTQYF.

This clone was counted only a few times. The CDR3 coding sequence is TGTGCCAGCAGCTTCCGAACCGGGACAGGGGGCTTGGTCACTGAAGCTTTCTTT. Its protein product is CASSFRTGTGGLVTEAFF. The chain is built from TRBV7-9 and TRBJ1-1; 12 bases agree with TRBD1. In germline, CDR1 is SEHNR, CDR2 FQNEAQ (reference sequence). With V trimmed by 3 bases and J by 4 bases, 12 bases remained unmatched. The CDR3 consists of 18 residues.

This chain connects TRBV27 to TRBJ2-5; D possibly uses TRBD1 or TRBD2 (5 bases each). The CDR3 extends over 16 amino acids. The germline V gene encodes CDR1 MNHEY and CDR2 SMNVEV (reference sequence). Trimming took off 3 bases at V and 2 bases at J, with 16 bases between the two ends. CDR3 region: CASSLSWGEGQETQYF. CDR3 nucleotide sequence: TGTGCCAGCAGTTTGAGTTGGGGTGAGGGGCAAGAGACCCAGTACTTC.

This rearrangement joins TRBV5-1 to TRBJ2-1, with D perhaps TRBD2 (5 bases). The germline V and J ends were trimmed by 1 base and 15 bases, with 20 bases remaining between them. Germline CDR1 SGHRS, CDR2 YFSETQ. The length of the CDR3 is 14 residues. The CDR3 region is CASSLLGSEDRGFF. DNA for the CDR3: TGCGCCAGCAGCTTGCTCGGCAGCGAGGATCGGGGGTTCTTC.

There are a few counts of this clone. The CDR3 nucleotides are TGCGCCAGACAGACAGGTTTTAATGGTGAGCAGTTCTTC. This translates into CARQTGFNGEQFF. The chain has TRBV23-1 and TRBJ2-1; D is possibly TRBD1 (6 bases). TRBV23-1 is classed as an ORF, of uncertain function. V was pared by 9 bases and J by 9 bases, with 18 bases between. The CDR3 contains 13 residues.

The CDR3 here is CAWSKGNEQFF. Written as DNA, the CDR3 is TGTGCCTGGAGTAAAGGAAATGAGCAGTTCTTC. The V gene is TRBV30, the J gene TRBJ2-1, with D uncertain. V was cut by 2 bases and J by 7 bases, with 6 bases left in between. This CDR3 has 11 amino acids. Germline V gives CDR1 GTSNPN, CDR2 SVGIG (reference sequence).

This clone appeared a few times. The CDR3 region is CASRGTLMGQFF. The DNA of the CDR3 is TGTGCCAGCAGAGGGACTCTCATGGGGCAGTTCTTC. The gene calls are TRBV28 and TRBJ2-1; tentative D call: TRBD2 (6 bases). V gave up 6 bases and J gave up 12 bases, with 15 bases separating them. CDR3 length equals 12 residues. Germline assignment: CDR1 MDHEN and CDR2 SYDVKM.

This chain links TRBV5-4 with TRBJ2-1; a possible D gene is TRBD1 (5 bases). CDR1 is SGHNT, CDR2 YYREEE, per germline (reference sequence). Between the trimmed V and J ends, which lost 4 bases and 4 bases, there was a span of 15 bases. This CDR3 contains 15 residues. The CDR3 region is CASSLEEGVYNEQFF. CDR3 bases: TGTGCCAGCAGCCTAGAGGAAGGGGTTTACAATGAGCAGTTCTTC.

J is TRBJ2-7 and V is TRBV5-1, with D tentatively TRBD2 (5 bases). The CDR3 covers 14 residues. V was shortened by 0 bases and J by 5 bases, with 12 bases between the two germline ends. Germline CDR1 and CDR2: SGHRS and YFSETQ. The CDR3 region is CASSLEVSGNEQYF. The CDR3 DNA follows: TGCGCCAGCAGCTTGGAAGTTTCGGGGAACGAGCAGTACTTC.

A few counts support this clone. This chain links TRBV7-2 with TRBJ2-1; weak D call: TRBD2 (5 bases). V lost 6 bases and J 6 bases, leaving 15 bases between the germline ends. This CDR3 is built from 14 residues. Per the germline V gene, CDR1 is SGHTA and CDR2 is FQGNSA. The CDR3 loop reads CASREVPMGNEQFF. The CDR3 DNA follows: TGTGCCAGCAGGGAGGTTCCCATGGGCAATGAGCAGTTCTTC.

The gene calls are TRBV29-1 and TRBJ2-3, with 7 nucleotides matching TRBD1. The CDR3 length is 15 residues. V dropped 0 bases and J dropped 2; count of bases not matched to a gene: 5. The germline V gene has CDR1 SQVTM and CDR2 ANQGSEA. CDR3 in DNA: TGCAGCGTTGAAGATCCCAGGGGGTTCACAGATACGCAGTATTTT. It specifies CSVEDPRGFTDTQYF.

This clone was detected only a few times. This sequence joins TRBV4-3 and TRBJ2-7, with D perhaps TRBD1 or TRBD2 (6 bases each). Germline V gives CDR1 LGHNA, CDR2 YSLEER. This CDR3 spans 17 amino acids. Trimming stripped 0 bases from V and 0 bases from J, with 15 bases between. CDR3 amino acids: CASSQEGGPGASYEQYF. The CDR3 nucleotides are TGCGCCAGCAGCCAAGAAGGGGGGCCCGGGGCCTCCTACGAGCAGTACTTC.